These 26 T cell receptor beta chains were sequenced from one sample in a study of response to subunit inactivated influenza vaccine. One entry per CDR3 protein, called by TCRdb with MiXCR from the RT-PCR reads. Of about 500,000 distinct CDR3 sequences listed, 16% are singletons. The sample in question was CD4+ T cells sorted from PBMCs, obtained about 23 months after vaccination. These receptors all come from a man between 50 and 75 years old who received an inactivated influenza vaccine.

The chain employs TRBV5-1 and TRBJ2-3, with TRBD2 matching over 12 bases. The V and J ends lost 1 base and 4 bases, in that order; junction bases with no gene match: 4. The CDR3 is 16 amino acids. Germline assignment: CDR1 SGHRS and CDR2 YFSETQ. The CDR3 DNA reads TGCGCCAGCAGCTTGATACTAGCGGGAGGTGCAGATACGCAGTATTTT. Translated: CASSLILAGGADTQYF.

CDR3 in amino acids: CASSLTRGGTEAFF. Written as DNA, the CDR3 is TGTGCCAGCAGTTTAACCAGGGGAGGCACTGAAGCTTTCTTT. The chain links TRBV28 to TRBJ1-1, with a tentative D call TRBD1 (6 bases). V lost 2 bases to trimming and J lost 4 bases, with 11 bases between them. The CDR3 is 14 amino acids. Germline values: CDR1 MDHEN, CDR2 SYDVKM. The full variable domain, completed using reference TRBV28 and TRBJ1-1, is DVKVTQSSRYLVKRTGEKVFLECVQDMDHENMFWYRQDPGLGLRLIYFSYDVKMKEKGDIPEGYSVSREKKERFSLILESASTNQTSMYLCASSLTRGGTEAFFGQGTRLTVV.

This clonotype was counted a few times. The rearrangement uses TRBV12-3 or TRBV12-4 and TRBJ2-7; D gene uncertain. CDR3 length equals 13 residues. Deletions cut 5 bases from V and 6 bases from J, with 14 bases between. CDR3 protein: CASSPRLGLEQYF. The CDR3 DNA reads TGTGCCAGCAGTCCCCGCCTGGGCCTCGAGCAGTACTTC.

The chain combines TRBV4-3 with TRBJ2-7, with 10 bases aligning to TRBD2. CDR3 length equals 17 residues. Trimming took 0 bases from V and 2 from J; bases not matched to a gene: 7. The germline gives CDR1 LGHNA, CDR2 YSLEER. The CDR3 DNA sequence: TGCGCCAGCAGCCAAGAATGGGTAGCGGGAGGTACCTACGAGCAGTACTTC. Translation: CASSQEWVAGGTYEQYF.

The table lists this clonotype with a few counts. V is TRBV28 and J is TRBJ2-2; D unresolved. Germline CDR1 is MDHEN and CDR2 is SYDVKM. The CDR3 consists of 14 residues. V dropped 3 bases and J dropped 2 bases, with 7 bases sitting between them. CDR3 protein: CASSFPANTGELFF. The CDR3 DNA is TGTGCCAGCAGTTTTCCAGCCAACACCGGGGAGCTGTTTTTT. Complete variable domain (other parts from reference TRBV28 and TRBJ2-2): DVKVTQSSRYLVKRTGEKVFLECVQDMDHENMFWYRQDPGLGLRLIYFSYDVKMKEKGDIPEGYSVSREKKERFSLILESASTNQTSMYLCASSFPANTGELFFGEGSRLTVL.

This clonotype showed up just a few times. The genes are TRBV20-1 and TRBJ1-1; D uncertain. Deletions cut 3 bases from V and 0 bases from J, with 14 bases between. Per the germline V gene, CDR1 is DFQATT and CDR2 is SNEGSKA (reference sequence). This CDR3 is built from 15 residues. The DNA for the CDR3 is TGCAGTGCTAGTGGGCGACGGCCCATGAACACTGAAGCTTTCTTT. It translates to CSASGRRPMNTEAFF.

This CDR3 reads CASSEHMNTEAFF. DNA of the CDR3: TGTGCCAGCAGTGAACACATGAACACTGAAGCTTTCTTT. This sequence joins TRBV2 and TRBJ1-1; D unclear. Germline lookup yields CDR1 SNHLY and CDR2 FYNNEI. Trimming removed 2 bases from V and 0 bases from J, with 4 bases in between. CDR3 length equals 13 residues.

Points on this clonotype: At one end the junction does not follow the germline gene, possibly because of a read error. The CDR3: CATGRDGTGSNEKLFF. In DNA, the CDR3 is TGTGCCACCGGCAGAGACGGGACAGGGAGCAATGAAAAACTGTTTTTT. The genes are TRBV15 and TRBJ1-4; TRBD1 matches at 9 bases. The CDR3 has 16 residues. In germline, CDR1 is LNHNV, CDR2 YYDKDF (reference sequence).

This clonotype has more than one count but fewer than ten. The rearrangement joins TRBV5-1 to TRBJ1-5; D remains unclear. Trimming took off 4 bases at V and 1 base at J, with 12 bases between the two ends. Germline CDR1 is SGHRS and CDR2 is YFSETQ. This CDR3 region has 15 residues. CDR3 protein: CASSVLPGSNQPQHF. Written as DNA, the CDR3 is TGCGCCAGCAGCGTACTACCTGGGAGCAATCAGCCCCAGCATTTT.

This clonotype appeared a few times. J is TRBJ2-1 and V is TRBV3-1, with D tentatively TRBD2 (5 bases). V was clipped by 0 bases and J by 9 bases, with 15 bases between them. CDR3 length: 15 residues. Germline lookup yields CDR1 LGHDT and CDR2 YNNKEL (reference sequence). CDR3 sequence (DNA): TGTGCCAGCAGCCAAGAAAGGTGGCCGGGGAGTGAGCAGTTCTTC. Amino acids: CASSQERWPGSEQFF.

The sample holds a few counts of this clonotype. The chain uses TRBV11-2 and TRBJ2-2; 7 nucleotides align to TRBD2. Trimming took 0 bases from V and 7 from J; bases not matched to a gene: 5. The CDR3 sequence is 15 residues long. Germline assignment: CDR1 SGHAT and CDR2 FQNNGV. The CDR3 sequence: CASSLEPAGIGELFF. In nucleotides, the CDR3 is TGTGCCAGCAGCTTAGAACCAGCGGGGATCGGGGAGCTGTTTTTT.

This clonotype was seen a few times. The V call is TRBV2, the J call TRBJ2-2; 9 nucleotides align to TRBD1. J gave up 5 bases and V 6 bases, and 10 bases lay outside the gene matches. This CDR3 has 16 residues. Germline V gives CDR1 SNHLY, CDR2 FYNNEI. CDR3 sequence (DNA): TGTGCCAGCAGGAAACCGGGACAGGGTGTAACCGGGGAGCTGTTTTTT. Amino acids: CASRKPGQGVTGELFF.

This clonotype was counted only a few times. CDR3 loop: CSAEPGRETQYF. The CDR3, as DNA: TGCAGCGCTGAGCCGGGGCGGGAGACCCAGTACTTC. The rearrangement uses TRBV29-1 and TRBJ2-5, with D perhaps TRBD1 or TRBD2 (5 bases each). The V gene's germline CDR1 is SQVTM and CDR2 ANQGSEA. There are 12 residues in the CDR3. V was trimmed by 7 bases and J by 5 bases, leaving 14 bases between them.

This clonotype was observed a handful of times. The V call is TRBV4-3, the J call TRBJ2-2; D perhaps matches TRBD1 (5 bases). The CDR3 extends over 15 amino acids. Trimming removed 1 base from V and 5 bases from J, with 11 bases in between. Germline loops: CDR1 LGHNA, CDR2 YSLEER. The CDR3 sequence is CASSQGQGVTGELFF. CDR3 DNA: TGCGCCAGCAGCCAAGGGCAAGGGGTGACCGGGGAGCTGTTTTTT.

Many counts were recorded for this clonotype. The gene calls are TRBV4-3 and TRBJ1-6; D gene unclear. This CDR3 is built from 14 residues. The germline CDR1 and CDR2 sequences are LGHNA and YSLEER. Trimming shortened V by 5 bases and J by 8 bases, and 13 bases separated the two germline ends. As DNA, the CDR3 is TGCGCCAGCAGCTTAGGCCTTGGGGATTCACCCCTCCACTTT. It specifies CASSLGLGDSPLHF.

The sample holds a few counts of this clonotype. The chain links TRBV5-1 to TRBJ2-1; the D call may be TRBD1 or TRBD2 (5 bases each). V was cut by 3 bases and J by 10 bases, with 17 bases left in between. The CDR3 runs to 14 residues. Germline V gene sequence: CDR1 SGHRS, CDR2 YFSETQ. The CDR3: CASSSPGLYSEQFF. The CDR3 nucleotides read TGCGCCAGCAGCTCCCCGGGGCTATACAGCGAGCAGTTCTTC.

This clonotype turned up a few times. The chain uses TRBV5-6 and TRBJ2-1; D unclear. The CDR3 consists of 13 residues. Trimming shortened V by 3 bases and J by 6 bases, and 10 bases separated the two germline ends. Germline-derived CDR1 and CDR2 are SGHDT and YYEEEE. For the CDR3, the DNA is TGTGCCAGCAGCTATACTACGCGCAATGAGCAGTTCTTC. This encodes CASSYTTRNEQFF.

This sequence joins TRBV19 and TRBJ2-3; maybe TRBD1 (5 bases). Germline-derived CDR1 and CDR2 are LNHDA and SQIVND (reference sequence). The CDR3 runs to 14 residues. Trimming took 7 bases from V and 3 from J, leaving 14 bases between them. This chain's CDR3 is CASKGRERTDTQYF. CDR3 DNA sequence: TGTGCCAGTAAAGGCAGGGAAAGGACAGATACGCAGTATTTT.

J is TRBJ2-1 and V is TRBV25-1, with 10 bases identical to TRBD2. Trimming removed 0 bases from V and 5 bases from J; junction bases left unmatched: 7. The CDR3 is 17 amino acids. From germline, CDR1 is MGHDK and CDR2 SYGVNS. The CDR3 spells CASSEYLAGGWDNEQFF. CDR3 coding DNA: TGTGCCAGCAGTGAATATTTAGCGGGGGGCTGGGACAATGAGCAGTTCTTC.

This clonotype turned up a few times. This chain links TRBV7-8 with TRBJ2-1; TRBD2 agrees at 11 bases. The J segment lost 1 base and the V segment lost 3 bases, leaving 8 bases of the junction unmatched. The CDR3 has 18 amino acids. Germline CDR1 and CDR2: SGHVS and FQNEAQ. CDR3 protein: CASSFHSGRAPSYNEQFF. In DNA, the CDR3 is TGTGCCAGCAGCTTCCATAGCGGGAGGGCCCCGTCCTACAATGAGCAGTTCTTC.

The genes are TRBV5-1 and TRBJ2-1; the D gene is possibly TRBD1 (6 bases). V dropped 2 bases and J dropped 9 bases, with 18 bases sitting between them. CDR1 is SGHRS, CDR2 YFSETQ, per germline. The CDR3 spans 15 residues. The CDR3 is CASSLDQGSIGEQFF. Written as DNA, the CDR3 is TGCGCCAGCAGCTTAGACCAGGGGTCGATAGGTGAGCAGTTCTTC.

This clonotype turned up a few times. This chain connects TRBV18 to TRBJ2-7; 10 bases are a match to TRBD2. Germline CDR1 KGHSH, CDR2 LQKENI. CDR3 length: 13 residues. The junction had 5 bases not matched to a gene; V was cut back by 6 bases and J by 6 bases. The CDR3 sequence: CASSPGTSVEQYF. CDR3 coding DNA: TGTGCCAGCTCCCCCGGGACTAGCGTCGAGCAGTACTTC.

The CDR3 loop is CASSLGSSRTEAFF. The CDR3 DNA sequence: TGCGCCAGCAGCTTGGGATCAAGTCGGACTGAAGCTTTCTTT. The chain has TRBV5-1 and TRBJ1-1; D unresolved. The germline V gene encodes CDR1 SGHRS and CDR2 YFSETQ. The V and J ends lost 0 bases and 5 bases respectively, with 11 bases between them. The CDR3 runs 14 residues.

The gene calls are TRBV9 and TRBJ2-3; D is unclear. From germline, CDR1 is SGDLS and CDR2 YYNGEE. V lost 0 bases and J 5 bases, leaving 7 bases between the germline ends. The CDR3 has 13 amino acids. DNA of the CDR3: TGTGCCAGCAGCGTAGCCGTGGGAGATACGCAGTATTTT. This gives the protein CASSVAVGDTQYF.

V and J are TRBV4-2 and TRBJ2-5; 12 nucleotides line up with TRBD2. This CDR3 contains 18 residues. V lost 1 base to trimming and J lost 5 bases; unmatched junction nucleotides: 11. The germline gives CDR1 LGHNA, CDR2 YNFKEQ. The CDR3 here is CASSQVLTSGGKGETQYF. In nucleotides, the CDR3 is TGTGCCAGCAGCCAAGTTCTTACTAGCGGGGGGAAGGGGGAGACCCAGTACTTC.

The chain is built from TRBV11-2 and TRBJ1-2; 9 nucleotides line up with TRBD1. From germline, CDR1 is SGHAT and CDR2 FQNNGV. CDR3 size: 17 residues. Trimming took 5 bases from V and 2 from J; bases not matched to a gene: 12. CDR3 in DNA: TGTGCCAGCAGCCCAGTTAGGGGGGGGACAGGGAACTATGGCTACACCTTC. Translating gives CASSPVRGGTGNYGYTF. Together with reference TRBV11-2 and TRBJ1-2, the CDR3 gives the full variable domain: EAGVAQSPRYKIIEKRQSVAFWCNPISGHATLYWYQQILGQGPKLLIQFQNNGVVDDSQLPKDRFSAERLKGVDSTLKIQPAKLEDSAVYLCASSPVRGGTGNYGYTFGSGTRLTVV.